The text below deals with one T cell receptor (beta chain). The sample belongs to a study of response to subunit inactivated influenza vaccine. TCRdb re-called the RT-PCR reads through MiXCR, storing one row per CDR3 protein. Of 500,000 to 550,000 distinct CDR3 sequences in the sample, around a quarter were seen once. The germline gives CDR1 LGHDT, CDR2 YNNKEL (reference sequence). This CDR3 is built from 15 residues. V gave up 1 base and J gave up 5 bases, with 14 bases separating them. This sample was shared with a second study, whose subject was T cells expressing NK-cell markers. This second study notes: Generation of TCR beta cDNA was performed by 5'RACE template switching incorporating UMIs. Sorted T-cell subsets CD3+CD56+NKG2C+, CD3+CD56+NKG2C- and CD3+CD56-NKG2C+ were TCR beta-sequenced. Seven sequenced donors out of eight were HCMV-seropositive, one seronegative. The share of CD8+ T cells held by dominant NKG2C+ clonotypes was about 1.0-7.5% in roughly 6 donors.

Sample: CD4+ T cells sorted from PBMCs, taken 11 to 12 days after vaccination. The chain carries TRBV3-1 and TRBJ1-1, with D possibly TRBD1 on 6 matching bases. The receptor comes from a man in his forties or fifties who received an inactivated influenza vaccine. Here the CDR3 DNA reads TGTGCCAGCAGCCAAGCTCCGGGGGCGCGTACTGAAGCTTTCTTT. It specifies CASSQAPGARTEAFF.